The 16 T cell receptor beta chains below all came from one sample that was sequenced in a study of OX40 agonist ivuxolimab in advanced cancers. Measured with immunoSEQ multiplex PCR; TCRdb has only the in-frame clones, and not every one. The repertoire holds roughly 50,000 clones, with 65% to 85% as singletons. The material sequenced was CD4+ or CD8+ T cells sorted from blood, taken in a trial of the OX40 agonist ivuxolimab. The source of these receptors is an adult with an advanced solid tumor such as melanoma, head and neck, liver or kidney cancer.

CDR3 bases: TGTGCCAGCAGCACCCAGGACCCCCGCTCCTACGAGCAGTACTTC. This sequence encodes CASSTQDPRSYEQYF. The genes are TRBV6-5 and TRBJ2-5; D is unresolved. The J call is doubtful: the DNA matches TRBJ2-7 better. CDR3 length: 15 residues. The germline V gene encodes CDR1 MNHEY and CDR2 SVGAGI.

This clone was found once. DNA of the CDR3: TGTGCCACCAGACTTCGACGTACCACCGGGGAGCTGTTTTTT. Its protein is CATRLRRTTGELFF. The rearrangement joins TRBV7-8 to TRBJ2-2; D call uncertain. There are 14 residues in the CDR3. Trimming removed 10 bases from V and 4 bases from J, with 16 bases in between. Germline assignment: CDR1 SGHVS and CDR2 FQNEAQ. Filled out from reference TRBV7-8 and TRBJ2-2, the complete variable domain reads GAGVSQSPRYKVAKRGQDVALRCDPISGHVSLFWYQQALGQGPEFLTYFQNEAQLDKSGLPSDRFFAERPEGSVSTLKIQRTQQEDSAVYLCATRLRRTTGELFFGEGSRLTVL.

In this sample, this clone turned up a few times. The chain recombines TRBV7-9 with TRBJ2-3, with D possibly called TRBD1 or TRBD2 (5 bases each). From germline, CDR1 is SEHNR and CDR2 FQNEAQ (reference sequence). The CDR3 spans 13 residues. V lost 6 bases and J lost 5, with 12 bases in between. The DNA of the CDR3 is TGTGCCAGCAGTCGGGACCTTGAAGATACGCAGTATTTT. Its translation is CASSRDLEDTQYF.

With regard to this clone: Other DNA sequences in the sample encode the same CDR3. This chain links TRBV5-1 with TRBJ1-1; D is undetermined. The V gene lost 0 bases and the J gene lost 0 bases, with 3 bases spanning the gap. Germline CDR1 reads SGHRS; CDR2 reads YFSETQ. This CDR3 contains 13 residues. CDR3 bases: TGCGCCAGCAGCTTGGGGTTGAACACTGAAGCTTTCTTT. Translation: CASSLGLNTEAFF.

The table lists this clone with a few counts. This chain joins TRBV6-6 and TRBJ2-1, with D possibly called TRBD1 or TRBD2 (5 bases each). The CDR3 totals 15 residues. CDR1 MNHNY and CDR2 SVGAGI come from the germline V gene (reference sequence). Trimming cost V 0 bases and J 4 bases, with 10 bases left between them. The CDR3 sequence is CASSYSQGPYNEQFF. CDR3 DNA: TGTGCCAGCAGTTACTCTCAGGGACCATACAATGAGCAGTTCTTC.

The CDR3 spells CASSVAPYVAGGADTQYF. DNA for the CDR3: TGTGCCAGCAGCGTAGCTCCCTATGTAGCGGGGGGAGCAGATACGCAGTATTTT. The chain couples TRBV9 to TRBJ2-3; TRBD2 matches at 10 bases. The CDR3 loop spans 18 amino acids. Germline V lookup: CDR1 SGDLS, CDR2 YYNGEE. V shed 0 bases and J 4 bases; nucleotides not matched to a gene: 11.

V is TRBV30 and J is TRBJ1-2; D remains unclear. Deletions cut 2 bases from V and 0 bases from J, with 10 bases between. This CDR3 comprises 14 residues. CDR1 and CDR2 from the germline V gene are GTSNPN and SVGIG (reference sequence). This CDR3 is CAWSFLPANYGYTF. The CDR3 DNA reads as TGTGCCTGGAGTTTTCTGCCAGCTAACTATGGCTACACCTTC.

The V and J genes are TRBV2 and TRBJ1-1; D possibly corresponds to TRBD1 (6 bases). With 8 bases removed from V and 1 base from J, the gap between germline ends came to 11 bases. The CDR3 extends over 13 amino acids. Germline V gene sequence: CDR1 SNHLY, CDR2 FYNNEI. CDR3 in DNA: TGTGCCAGCGGGCGGACAGCGAACACTGAAGCTTTCTTT. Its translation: CASGRTANTEAFF.

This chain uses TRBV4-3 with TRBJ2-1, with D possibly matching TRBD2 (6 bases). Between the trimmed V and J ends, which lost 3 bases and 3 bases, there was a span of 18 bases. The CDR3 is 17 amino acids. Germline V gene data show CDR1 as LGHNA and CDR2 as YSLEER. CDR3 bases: TGCGCCAGCAGCCAGGTTTTTGTGGAGGGCCTCTACAATGAGCAGTTCTTC. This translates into CASSQVFVEGLYNEQFF.

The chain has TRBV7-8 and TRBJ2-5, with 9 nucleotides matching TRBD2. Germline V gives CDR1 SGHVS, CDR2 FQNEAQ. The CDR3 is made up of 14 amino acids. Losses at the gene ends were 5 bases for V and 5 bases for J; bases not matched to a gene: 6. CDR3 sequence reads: CASSPGTSRETQYF. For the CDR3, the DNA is TGTGCCAGCAGCCCTGGGACTAGCCGCGAGACCCAGTACTTC.

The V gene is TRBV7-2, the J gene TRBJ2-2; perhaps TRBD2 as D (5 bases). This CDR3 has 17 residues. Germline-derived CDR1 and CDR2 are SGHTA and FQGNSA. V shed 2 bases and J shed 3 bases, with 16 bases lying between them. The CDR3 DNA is TGTGCCAGCAGCTTACGTCCCCCGGCGAGGGACACCGGGGAGCTGTTTTTT. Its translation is CASSLRPPARDTGELFF.

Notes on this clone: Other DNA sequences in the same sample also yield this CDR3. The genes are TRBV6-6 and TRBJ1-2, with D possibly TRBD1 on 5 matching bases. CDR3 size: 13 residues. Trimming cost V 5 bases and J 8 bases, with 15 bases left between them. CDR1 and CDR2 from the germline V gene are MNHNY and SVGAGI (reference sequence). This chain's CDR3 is CASSPGVGGGYTF. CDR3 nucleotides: TGTGCCAGCAGTCCCGGGGTGGGGGGGGGCTACACCTTC.

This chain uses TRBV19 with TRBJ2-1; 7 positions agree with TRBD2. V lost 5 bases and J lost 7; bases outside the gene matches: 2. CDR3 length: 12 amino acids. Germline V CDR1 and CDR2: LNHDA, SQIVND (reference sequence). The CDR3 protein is CASSSGGNEQFF. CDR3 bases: TGTGCCAGTAGTTCGGGAGGTAATGAGCAGTTCTTC.

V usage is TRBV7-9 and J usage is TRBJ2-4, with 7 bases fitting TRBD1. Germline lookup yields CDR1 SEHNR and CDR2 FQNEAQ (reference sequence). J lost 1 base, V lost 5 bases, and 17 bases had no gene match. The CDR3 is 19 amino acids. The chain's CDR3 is CASSTASGTAISAKNIQYF. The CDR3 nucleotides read TGTGCCAGCAGCACCGCATCCGGGACAGCTATTTCTGCCAAAAACATTCAGTACTTC. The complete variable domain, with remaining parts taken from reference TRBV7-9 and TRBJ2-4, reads DTGVSQNPRHKITKRGQNVTFRCDPISEHNRLYWYRQTLGQGPEFLTYFQNEAQLEKSRLLSDRFSAERPKGSFSTLEIQRTEQGDSAMYLCASSTASGTAISAKNIQYFGAGTRLSVL.

As DNA, the CDR3 is TGCGCCAGCAAAGTAGGGGGCACCGGGGAGCTGTTTTTT. Its protein product is CASKVGGTGELFF. The chain joins TRBV10-1 to TRBJ2-2; a weak D match, TRBD1 (6 bases). V was pared by 7 bases and J by 4 bases, with 10 bases between. The germline V gene has CDR1 WNHNN and CDR2 SYGVQD (reference sequence). This CDR3 has 13 residues.

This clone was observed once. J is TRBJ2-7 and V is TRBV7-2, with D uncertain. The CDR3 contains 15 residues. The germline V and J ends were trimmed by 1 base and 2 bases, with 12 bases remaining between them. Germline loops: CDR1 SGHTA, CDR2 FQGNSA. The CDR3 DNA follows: TGTGCCAGCAGCTTAGGTGAAACACCCACCTACGAGCAGTACTTC. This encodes CASSLGETPTYEQYF.